The sample holds a few counts of the clone carrying this T cell receptor beta chain. TCRdb's copy holds only in-frame clones and misses some; the assay was immunoSEQ multiplex PCR. The sample includes 150,000 to 200,000 clones, roughly 77% of them seen just once. This CDR3 comprises 14 residues. With 5 bases removed from V and 3 bases from J, the gap between germline ends came to 14 bases. Germline V lookup: CDR1 SEHNR, CDR2 FQNEAQ (reference sequence). The data originate from a study of blood T cell repertoires in COVID-19. Whole-study context: There were acute and convalescent COVID-19 samples, and they came from the United States, Italy and Spain.

The rearrangement uses TRBV7-9 and TRBJ2-7; D perhaps matches TRBD2 (5 bases). The origin of this receptor is a woman in her forties with COVID-19, enrolled during active disease. The material sequenced was peripheral blood. CDR3 loop: CASSGVSGYYEQYF. CDR3 nucleotide sequence: TGTGCCAGCAGCGGTGTAAGCGGATACTACGAGCAGTACTTC.